Listed below are T cell receptor beta chains from one sample, sequenced in a study of cytomegalovirus exposure and HLA in healthy donors. Sequencing was performed with immunoSEQ multiplex PCR; in TCRdb, only in-frame clones are kept and a portion is missing. The ten top clones account for approximately 10%, within a sample of around 50,000 clones. Sequencing input: PBMCs. Every receptor here comes from a woman aged 45-59 years in good health and CMV-seropositive. Both conserved end residues are trimmed from each CDR3. Each record gives: J gene, V gene, CDR3 protein.

TRBJ2-1 | TRBV18 | ASSRPIAGSYNEQF
TRBJ2-4 | TRBV10-1 | ASSESAGLAGDIQY
TRBJ1-3 | TRBV6-5 | ASSQTASSGNTIY
TRBJ1-2 | TRBV4-1 | ASSPGTDNYGYT
TRBJ1-5 | TRBV21-1 | ASSNWQGRNQPQH
TRBJ1-1 | TRBV29-1 | SVSVNTEAF
TRBJ1-1 | TRBV28 | ASSPWRVEAF
TRBJ1-4 | TRBV13 | ASSQTGLDEKLF
TRBJ1-2 | TRBV11-1 | ASSLERGRTYGYT
TRBJ2-5 | TRBV19 | ASSIGSLAGLQETQY
TRBJ1-2 | TRBV4-2 | ASSQEHRTKDYGYT
TRBJ1-2 | TRBV2 | ASSEGQGSYGYT
TRBJ2-3 | TRBV5-4 | ASSLRQGKTDTQY
TRBJ2-5 | TRBV4-3 | ASSQDRGGGETQY
TRBJ1-3 | TRBV30 | AWRLTGGERNTIY
TRBJ2-4 | TRBV28 | ASSLPREDQY
TRBJ2-5 | TRBV2 | ASPSGDHQETQY
TRBJ2-7 | TRBV7-2 | ASSSFGEQY
TRBJ2-3 | TRBV21-1 | ASSKGGAGLAGVGADTQY
TRBJ2-1 | TRBV11-3 | ASSSDSSYNEQF
TRBJ2-6 | TRBV6-1 | ASRPGGSGANVLT
TRBJ1-1 | TRBV27 | ASSQGTGGTEAF
TRBJ2-3 | TRBV5-1 | ASSLATASGIPDTQY
TRBJ2-3 | TRBV18 | ASSPPSGAFTDTQY
TRBJ2-2 | TRBV28 | ASSFHRVENTGELF
TRBJ2-7 | TRBV7-9 | ASSPPGQGEQY
TRBJ2-7 | TRBV2 | ASRLQPGLAGYEQY
TRBJ1-1 | TRBV30 | AWNWGGESEAF
TRBJ1-5 | TRBV5-6 | ASSLAIGNQPQH
TRBJ2-2 | TRBV7-3 | ASSLGSSGVTGELF
TRBJ1-5 | TRBV6-5 | ASSYTTGSDQPQH
TRBJ2-3 | TRBV18 | ASSFQGERADTQY
TRBJ1-1 | TRBV5-5 | ASRSAGGLEAF
TRBJ2-6 | TRBV5-1 | ASSWPWQSGANVLT
TRBJ1-1 | TRBV11-1 | ASSLRQANTEAF
TRBJ2-3 | TRBV5-1 | ASSGSSGGGLSSTDTQY
TRBJ2-2 | TRBV4-3 | ASSRTAGGTGELF
TRBJ2-7 | TRBV19 | ASRNLASGGEQY
TRBJ2-1 | TRBV4-1 | ASSQGLLSNEQF
TRBJ2-7 | TRBV6-6 | ASSYGGASGHEQY
TRBJ2-1 | TRBV6-5 | ASSYVGDSYNEQF
TRBJ1-2 | TRBV11-3 | ASGLRNYGYT
TRBJ1-5 | TRBV18 | ASSAGTGGQPQH
TRBJ2-2 | TRBV9 | ASSWTGGTGELF
TRBJ1-2 | TRBV30 | AWSVLSYGYT
TRBJ1-6 | TRBV4-1 | ASSQIPSSYNSPLH
TRBJ2-7 | TRBV11-2 | ASSPTGTYEQY
TRBJ1-1 | TRBV7-9 | ASTRDRVGNTEAF
TRBJ1-1 | TRBV5-5 | ASGVGTGSYTEAF
TRBJ1-1 | TRBV29-1 | SGGTGNTEAF
TRBJ2-7 | TRBV11-1 | ASSPRGLADYEQY
TRBJ2-7 | TRBV27 | ASSYGGSYEQY
TRBJ2-6 | TRBV15 | ATSRDSLSTDNVLT
TRBJ1-4 | TRBV18 | ASSPLRGVATNEKLF